The 9 T cell receptor beta chains below all came from one sample that was sequenced in a study of blood T cell repertoires in COVID-19. The assay was immunoSEQ multiplex PCR, and TCRdb's table has in-frame clones only and misses some. The sample lists 150,000 or so clones; approximately 88% were seen once. The source material was peripheral blood. The receptors come from a man in his forties or fifties with acute or convalescent COVID-19.

The V and J genes are TRBV11-2 and TRBJ2-2; TRBD1 aligns across 8 bases. CDR3 size: 17 residues. Germline loops: CDR1 SGHAT, CDR2 FQNNGV. V lost 2 bases to trimming and J lost 4 bases; unmatched junction nucleotides: 9. The CDR3 loop is CASSLIRGPLGTGELFF. For the CDR3, the DNA is TGTGCCAGCAGCTTAATCAGGGGGCCCCTAGGCACCGGGGAGCTGTTTTTT.

The chain links TRBV13 to TRBJ2-3; perhaps TRBD2 as D (5 bases). Germline V CDR1 and CDR2: PRHDT, FYEKMQ (reference sequence). V shed 7 bases and J shed 2 bases, with 10 bases lying between them. This CDR3 region has 13 residues. CDR3 protein: CASKSGLTDTQYF. The CDR3, as DNA: TGTGCCAGCAAAAGCGGACTCACAGATACGCAGTATTTT.

The chain carries TRBV3-1 (or the pseudogene TRBV3-2) and TRBJ2-5; 7 bases are shared with TRBD1. The germline V gene encodes CDR1 LGHDT and CDR2 YNNKEL (reference sequence). The CDR3 consists of 16 residues. The junction had 13 bases not matched to a gene; V was cut back by 4 bases and J by 5 bases. The CDR3 DNA reads TGTGCCAGCAGCCCTAGACAGGGAGATTTAGCGGAGACCCAGTACTTC. It encodes CASSPRQGDLAETQYF.

This chain uses TRBV5-1 with TRBJ2-5, with 10 positions matching TRBD1. The CDR3 covers 15 residues. CDR1 and CDR2 from the germline V gene are SGHRS and YFSETQ. J lost 5 bases, V lost 4 bases, and 8 bases had no gene match. The DNA for the CDR3 is TGCGCCAGCAGCGACGACAGGGGGCTAGGCGAGACCCAGTACTTC. Translated: CASSDDRGLGETQYF.

The table lists this clone with a count of one. This rearrangement joins TRBV2 to TRBJ1-2; D unresolved. Trimming left V 6 bases short and J 8 bases short, with 19 bases between. The germline V gene has CDR1 SNHLY and CDR2 FYNNEI. The CDR3 contains 14 residues. The CDR3 here is CASSPDSLSGGYTF. CDR3 nucleotides: TGTGCCAGCAGCCCGGATTCACTCTCGGGGGGCTACACCTTC.

The chain is built from TRBV7-9 and TRBJ2-7; maybe TRBD1 (6 bases). The CDR3 runs to 13 residues. Per germline, CDR1 SEHNR and CDR2 FQNEAQ (reference sequence). The ends were cut back, 1 base at V and 6 bases at J, with 10 bases in the middle. This CDR3 is CASSLDRVPEQYF. Here the CDR3 DNA reads TGTGCCAGCAGCTTAGACAGGGTCCCCGAGCAGTACTTC.

This clone has only a few counts. The chain links TRBV5-6 to TRBJ2-2, with D unresolved. Germline values: CDR1 SGHDT, CDR2 YYEEEE. V lost 3 bases to trimming and J lost 6 bases, with 3 bases between them. The CDR3 has 11 amino acids. In DNA form, the CDR3 reads TGTGCCAGCAGCTCTGCCGGGGAGCTGTTTTTT. Translated, it gives CASSSAGELFF.

V gene TRBV11-2 combines with J gene TRBJ2-1; D not resolved. Trimming took off 1 base at V and 16 bases at J, with 11 bases between the two ends. The germline V gene encodes CDR1 SGHAT and CDR2 FQNNGV. The CDR3 runs to 11 residues. The CDR3 loop reads CASSLGQVQFF. CDR3 sequence (DNA): TGTGCCAGCAGCTTAGGACAAGTTCAATTCTTC.

V usage is TRBV7-8 and J usage is TRBJ1-2, with 7 bases identical to TRBD1. The CDR3 is 18 amino acids. Germline V gene lookup returns CDR1 SGHVS and CDR2 FQNEAQ. V shed 4 bases and J 3 bases; nucleotides not matched to a gene: 17. CDR3 in amino acids: CASSSGDLQGMGDYGYTF. The DNA for the CDR3 is TGTGCCAGCAGCTCGGGGGATCTACAGGGGATGGGGGACTATGGCTACACCTTC. Drawing the rest from reference TRBV7-8 and TRBJ1-2, the complete variable domain is GAGVSQSPRYKVAKRGQDVALRCDPISGHVSLFWYQQALGQGPEFLTYFQNEAQLDKSGLPSDRFFAERPEGSVSTLKIQRTQQEDSAVYLCASSSGDLQGMGDYGYTFGSGTRLTVV.